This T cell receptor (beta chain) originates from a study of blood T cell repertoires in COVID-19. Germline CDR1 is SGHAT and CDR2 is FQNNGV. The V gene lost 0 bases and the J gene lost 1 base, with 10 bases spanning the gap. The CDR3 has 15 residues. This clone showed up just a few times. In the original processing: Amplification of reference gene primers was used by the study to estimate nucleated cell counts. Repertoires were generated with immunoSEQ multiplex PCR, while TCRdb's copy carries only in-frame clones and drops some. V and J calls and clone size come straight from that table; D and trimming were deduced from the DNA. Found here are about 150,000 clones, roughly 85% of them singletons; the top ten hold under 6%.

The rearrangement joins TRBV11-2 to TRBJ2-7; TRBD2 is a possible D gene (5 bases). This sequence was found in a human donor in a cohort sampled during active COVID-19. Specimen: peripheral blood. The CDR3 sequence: CASSLDLAGSYEQYF. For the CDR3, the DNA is TGTGCCAGCAGCTTAGACCTAGCAGGTTCCTACGAGCAGTACTTC.